The 15 T cell receptor beta chains reported below all come from one sample, sequenced in a study of regulatory T cells in long-lasting Graves disease. Specified time point: persistent/refractory GD, antithyroid drugs over 5 years with positive TRAb. There was RNA extracted from PBMCs, and the TCR library was made from it. CDR3 regions were amplified by Arm-PCR using iRepertoire HTBI primers to build TCR beta libraries. TCRdb analysed the multiplex PCR reads with MiXCR anew, one entry per CDR3 protein. The table has 350,000 to 500,000 distinct CDR3 sequences, around 20% seen once. The sample here was peripheral blood mononuclear cells (PBMCs), taken when the disease was refractory, from a patient treated with antithyroid drugs. The receptors shown here come from a female donor with Graves disease.

In its sample, this clonotype was seen many times. This chain joins TRBV16 and TRBJ1-2, with D tentatively TRBD1 (5 bases). The V and J ends lost 4 bases and 2 bases respectively, with 14 bases between them. Germline CDR1 is KGHSY and CDR2 is FQNENV. The CDR3 runs 15 residues. The CDR3 coding sequence is TGTGCCAGCAGCCGATCGACAGTCGACAACTATGGCTACACCTTC. It specifies CASSRSTVDNYGYTF.

This clonotype was seen at least ten times. V gene TRBV27 combines with J gene TRBJ2-7, with 8 positions matching TRBD2. This CDR3 is built from 14 residues. Germline V gives CDR1 MNHEY, CDR2 SMNVEV (reference sequence). The ends lost 2 bases at V and 5 bases at J; junction bases unmatched: 5. The CDR3, as DNA: TGTGCCAGCAGTTTAACAGCGGGAGTCCACGAGCAGTACTTC. It is translated as CASSLTAGVHEQYF.

This clonotype was observed many times. The CDR3 DNA follows: TGTGCCAGCATCACGGAGGAGGGGTCCTACGAGCAGTACTTC. Its protein is CASITEEGSYEQYF. The chain combines TRBV2 with TRBJ2-7, with D maybe TRBD2 (6 bases). Germline lookup yields CDR1 SNHLY and CDR2 FYNNEI. The CDR3 totals 14 residues. V lost 7 bases and J lost 1, with 14 bases in between.

A note on this clonotype: A much larger clone is a single base away; this may be a read error. The chain joins TRBV2 to TRBJ2-5; 10 positions agree with TRBD2. The V gene end was trimmed by 3 bases and the J gene end by 0 bases; junction bases not matched to a gene: 1. From germline, CDR1 is SNHLY and CDR2 FYNNEI. The CDR3 consists of 15 residues. CDR3 region: CASSDLAGDQETQYF. CDR3 DNA sequence: TGTGCCAGCAGTGATCTAGCGGGAGACCAAGAGACCCAGTACTTC.

The table lists this clonotype with a few counts. This chain uses TRBV29-1 with TRBJ2-7, with 9 nucleotides matching TRBD2. Germline loops: CDR1 SQVTM, CDR2 ANQGSEA. Trimming at V came to 2 bases and at J to 4 bases, leaving 6 bases not matched to a gene. The CDR3 runs to 14 residues. CDR3 sequence (DNA): TGCAGCGTTGAACTTAGCGGGAGCTCGTACGAGCAGTACTTC. It encodes CSVELSGSSYEQYF.

This clonotype was counted at least ten times. The gene calls are TRBV6-1 and TRBJ2-1, with 8 bases identical to TRBD2. Germline lookup yields CDR1 MNHNS and CDR2 SASEGT. J gave up 0 bases and V 4 bases, and 8 bases lay outside the gene matches. The CDR3 length is 17 residues. CDR3: CASSGTGTRSSYNEQFF. The CDR3 DNA is TGTGCCAGCAGTGGAACCGGGACTAGGAGCTCCTACAATGAGCAGTTCTTC.

This clonotype came up a few times. J is TRBJ1-5 and V is TRBV24-1; D is undetermined. Trimming cost V 2 bases and J 0 bases, with 7 bases left between them. Germline CDR1 is KGHDR and CDR2 is SFDVKD. The CDR3 runs to 15 residues. This CDR3 is CATSDSNTSNQPQHF. CDR3 sequence (DNA): TGTGCCACCAGTGATTCCAACACTAGCAATCAGCCCCAGCATTTT.

This clonotype was observed at least ten times. The rearrangement joins TRBV2 to TRBJ2-7; 9 nucleotides line up with TRBD1. The CDR3 has 15 residues. The germline V gene encodes CDR1 SNHLY and CDR2 FYNNEI. The V gene end was trimmed by 2 bases and the J gene end by 2 bases; junction bases not matched to a gene: 4. The CDR3 DNA reads TGTGCCAGCAGTGAACTGGGACAGGGCCCCTACGAGCAGTACTTC. This gives the protein CASSELGQGPYEQYF.

This clonotype was seen a few times. This sequence joins TRBV20-1 and TRBJ2-7; 7 bases fit TRBD2. The CDR3 extends over 15 amino acids. Germline values: CDR1 DFQATT, CDR2 SNEGSKA (reference sequence). Unmatched junction bases numbered 13, after V lost 6 bases and J lost 2 bases. CDR3 in amino acids: CSAFQRAGAPYEQYF. The DNA for the CDR3 is TGCAGTGCGTTCCAACGGGCGGGAGCCCCCTACGAGCAGTACTTC.

This clonotype was found many times. CDR3 region: CASRLLAGGRTKTQYF. The CDR3 region has the DNA TGTGCCAGCAGGTTATTAGCGGGAGGGCGAACGAAGACCCAGTACTTC. V is TRBV6-1 and J is TRBJ2-5; 11 nucleotides line up with TRBD2. The CDR3 covers 16 residues. Germline V gene sequence: CDR1 MNHNS, CDR2 SASEGT. The V segment lost 6 bases and the J segment 6 bases; nucleotides outside the gene matches: 12.

The rearrangement joins TRBV28 to TRBJ2-3; no reliable D call. Trimming took 4 bases from V and 4 from J, leaving 12 bases between them. This CDR3 region has 14 residues. From germline, CDR1 is MDHEN and CDR2 SYDVKM. CDR3 sequence (DNA): TGTGCCAGCAGTTGGCAGGTAGTGGCAGATACGCAGTATTTT. This codes for CASSWQVVADTQYF.

This clonotype was seen ten or more times. This chain links TRBV10-2 with TRBJ2-5, with D possibly being TRBD2 (7 bases). The CDR3 is 15 amino acids. CDR1 is WSHSY and CDR2 is SAAADI in the germline V gene. Trimming shortened V by 6 bases and J by 1 base, and 15 bases separated the two germline ends. This chain's CDR3 is CASSEGGGLQETQYF. For the CDR3, the DNA is TGCGCCAGCAGCGAGGGAGGGGGGCTCCAAGAGACCCAGTACTTC.

The V gene is TRBV4-1, the J gene TRBJ2-4; 11 positions agree with TRBD2. Trimming removed 2 bases from V and 5 bases from J; junction bases left unmatched: 2. This CDR3 region has 15 residues. The germline V gene has CDR1 MGHRA and CDR2 YSYEKL. CDR3 sequence (DNA): TGCGCCAGCAGCCAAATAGCGGGAGGGGAAAACATTCAGTACTTC. Protein: CASSQIAGGENIQYF.

This clonotype came up a few times. The chain couples TRBV7-9 to TRBJ2-5; D possibly matches TRBD1 or TRBD2 (6 bases each). Germline V gene data show CDR1 as SEHNR and CDR2 as FQNEAQ (reference sequence). This CDR3 region has 15 residues. V was shortened by 8 bases and J by 2 bases, with 18 bases between the two germline ends. The CDR3 sequence: CASGLRGLRQETQYF. CDR3 nucleotides: TGTGCCAGCGGACTTCGGGGGCTAAGGCAAGAGACCCAGTACTTC.

The genes are TRBV20-1 and TRBJ2-5; 8 bases match TRBD2. The CDR3 is made up of 9 amino acids. Germline CDR1 is DFQATT and CDR2 is SNEGSKA (reference sequence). The CDR3 spells CTPGGAQYF. Written as DNA, the CDR3 is TGCACCCCGGGGGGGGCCCAGTACTTC.